The rows below give T cell receptor beta chains drawn from one sample of a study of blood T cells in healthy people across ages. TCRdb used MiXCR to reprocess the 5' RACE reads, holding one entry per CDR3 protein. The repertoire holds hundreds of thousands of distinct CDR3 sequences, with 45% to 60% as singletons. The sequenced sample was blood. These receptors originate from a woman aged 80 or over in good health. CDR3s include the opening cysteine and the closing phenylalanine or tryptophan. The D gene is left open where the match is weak. Clone sizes are given selectively: once, few, many, or a class where the clone is expanded.

-	TRBV7-9	TRBD1	14	CASSGTAASGELFF
many	TRBV29-1	-	16	CSVDGPTDSSTDTQYF
few	TRBV27	TRBD1	13	CASRTGLVDEQFF
-	TRBV20-1	TRBD2	14	CSATSSGAYNEQFF
many	TRBV11-2	-	17	CASSLLGGTGSAETQYF
once	TRBV6-5	-	14	CASSYYQENTEAFF
-	TRBV27	-	11	CATLNLDTQYF
-	TRBV2	-	13	CASRGEFTGELFF
-	TRBV12-3/TRBV12-4	-	15	CASSSPGRGHNEQFF
-	TRBV27	-	14	CASSATCGNYEHYF
-	TRBV20-1	TRBD1	15	CSARQGASSYNEQFF
many	TRBV27	-	15	CASSLMGTGANVLTF
many	TRBV15	TRBD2	14	CATRLAGWVNEQFF
-	TRBV4-1	TRBD1	17	CASSHPTRQGLRETQYF
many	TRBV12-3/TRBV12-4	-	13	CASSWDVGYEQYF
few	TRBV12-3/TRBV12-4	TRBD1	16	CASSYAGTGGADTQYF
few	TRBV4-3	-	17	CASSQERGALSTYEQYF
many	TRBV14	-	13	CASSPSTGKPLHF
-	TRBV20-1	TRBD1	13	CSAPKGQANGYTF
many	TRBV20-1	TRBD1	13	CSAQQGVQETQYF
-	TRBV9	-	16	CASSPSPTLGNRPQHF
-	TRBV5-1	-	15	CASSLTGAYNYGYTF
few	TRBV2	-	17	CASREWAGTIKGNEQFF
once	TRBV5-1	TRBD2	15	CAGSWMGLSNDEQYF
many	TRBV7-9	TRBD1	15	CASSPRNRGANEQFF
once	TRBV27	-	15	CASSLTPRSPYEQYF
-	TRBV29-1	TRBD2	12	CSVREGRGEQYF
-	TRBV5-1	TRBD1	13	CASSSGQIYGYTF
few	TRBV20-1	-	14	CSARGGTRVPEAFF